This is a list of T cell receptor beta chains from one sample in a study of CD8 T cells in ankylosing spondylitis. TCRdb re-called the 5' RACE reads with MiXCR, one entry per CDR3 protein. The sample consists of approximately 88,000 distinct CDR3 sequences, just under 9% of them appearing once. Input material: blood, either unsorted or a sorted T cell fraction (not recorded which). The receptors come from a male donor with ankylosing spondylitis or in good health (not recorded which). Both conserved end residues are trimmed from each CDR3. The order of the fields is V gene, CDR3 length, CDR3 protein.

TRBV5-1 17 ASRVPYKVDSSNTGELF
TRBV5-4 13 ASSLGTSGSYEQY
TRBV27 12 ASSIKRGTGEQY
TRBV12-3/TRBV12-4 13 ASSTDRGAYNEQF
TRBV7-2 12 ASSEASSYNEQF
TRBV12-3/TRBV12-4 13 ASSSPGLASETQY
TRBV19 13 ASSMVGSSYNEQF
TRBV12-3/TRBV12-4 14 ASSQRPGRDTGELF
TRBV7-3 14 ASSLTLGERTDTQY
TRBV12-3/TRBV12-4 13 ASSLWLGSLYEQY
TRBV7-3 10 ASSVQGNGYT
TRBV3-1 17 ASSQTLAGASVLVNEQF
TRBV7-8 14 ASSLGAGGLANIQY
TRBV10-3 12 AISVSGISYEQY
TRBV27 13 ASTVGQGAGATQY
TRBV7-9 13 ASSLRDHRAGELF
TRBV20-1 16 SARLTSGGAVGADTQY
TRBV9 11 ASSADGSDIQY
TRBV25-1 12 ASSERFSSYEQY
TRBV11-2 17 ASSLMTSGSESSTDTQY
TRBV29-1 14 SVAPEQGLNNYGHT
TRBV2 13 ASRTTGGSDQPQH
TRBV20-1 12 SAPPGQGYNEQF
TRBV7-9 10 ASSLTATEAF
TRBV5-1 12 ASSLDSSGGTQY
TRBV28 11 ASAGRDQETQY
TRBV18 15 ASSSLKGTGGTDTQY
TRBV11-1 13 ASSARDGSNYGYT
TRBV12-3/TRBV12-4 12 ASSLSGGVDEQF
TRBV12-3/TRBV12-4 13 ASSAPGQSYDGYT
TRBV3-1 13 ASSQEGQPKNIQY
TRBV5-1 12 ASTTGGPPDTQY
TRBV4-2 14 ASSPGGVTGVDGYT
TRBV20-1 12 SAAPGQTNEKLF
TRBV20-1 12 SARTAGMRETQY
TRBV24-1 14 ATSDSGGVSYNEQF
TRBV9 13 ASSVPRGPADTQY
TRBV20-1 11 SARAEVQGKQY
TRBV2 13 ASSGRTGEGQPQH
TRBV5-1 13 ASSDQLLGNTEAF
TRBV5-4 14 ASSLTGTPGANVLT
TRBV19 14 ASSFPGTPNTGELF
TRBV7-2 11 ASSFFSADTQY
TRBV20-1 11 SASDRGNYEQY
TRBV11-2 10 ASSFGGETQY
TRBV27 10 ASSPTGYEQY
TRBV6-5 13 ASSYSGGGDYEQY
TRBV20-1 12 SAPRGYSYNEQF
TRBV19 10 ASKGETADPF
TRBV24-1 14 ATSDPGGPGYNEQF
TRBV5-1 14 ASSLQGYAANEKLF